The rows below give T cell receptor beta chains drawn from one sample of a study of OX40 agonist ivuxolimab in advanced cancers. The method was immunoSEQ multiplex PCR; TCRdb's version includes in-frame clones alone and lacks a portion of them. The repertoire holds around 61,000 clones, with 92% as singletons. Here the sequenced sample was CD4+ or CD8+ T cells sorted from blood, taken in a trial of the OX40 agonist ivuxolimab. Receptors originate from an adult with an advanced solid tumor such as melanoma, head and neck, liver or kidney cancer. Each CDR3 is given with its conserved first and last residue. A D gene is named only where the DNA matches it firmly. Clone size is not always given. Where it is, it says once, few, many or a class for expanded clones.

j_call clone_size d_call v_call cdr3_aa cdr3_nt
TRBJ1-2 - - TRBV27 CASSLLSAGDGYTF TGTGCCAGCAGTTTACTATCGGCAGGGGACGGCTACACCTTC
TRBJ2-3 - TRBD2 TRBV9 CASSKLAGPTDTQYF TGTGCCAGCAGCAAACTAGCGGGCCCCACAGATACGCAGTATTTT
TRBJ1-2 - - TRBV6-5 CASSYSTGYGGYTF TGTGCCAGCAGTTACTCTACAGGGTACGGTGGCTACACCTTC
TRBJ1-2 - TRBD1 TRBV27 CASSWGGDRYGYTF TGTGCCAGCAGTTGGGGAGGGGACAGATATGGCTACACCTTC
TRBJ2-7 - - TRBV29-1 CSVRDSILKQYF TGCAGCGTCCGGGACTCGATCTTGAAGCAGTACTTC
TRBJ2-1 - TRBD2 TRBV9 CASSVGGGAYNEQFF TGTGCCAGCAGCGTAGGCGGGGGGGCCTACAATGAGCAGTTCTTC
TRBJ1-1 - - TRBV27 CASSSGVIMGTEAFF TGTGCCAGCAGCTCGGGGGTAATAATGGGCACTGAAGCTTTCTTT
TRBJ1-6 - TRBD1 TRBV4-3 CASSRDRGMLGDSPLHF TGCGCCAGCAGCCGGGACAGGGGCATGCTTGGGGATTCACCCCTCCACTTT
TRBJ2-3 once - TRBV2 CASSERQWGRGTDTQYF TGTGCCAGCAGTGAACGTCAATGGGGTCGGGGCACAGATACGCAGTATTTT
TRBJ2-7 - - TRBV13 CASSPPLGEQYF TGTGCCAGCAGCCCACCGCTGGGGGAGCAGTACTTC
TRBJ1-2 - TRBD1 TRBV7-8 CASSLGQGRGYTF TGTGCCAGCAGCTTAGGACAGGGTAGAGGCTACACCTTC
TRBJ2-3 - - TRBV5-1 CASSLVVPDADTQYF TGCGCCAGCAGCTTGGTGGTTCCGGACGCAGATACGCAGTATTTT
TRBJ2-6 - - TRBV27 CASSGTSGANVLTF TGTGCCAGCAGTGGGACCTCTGGGGCCAACGTCCTGACTTTC
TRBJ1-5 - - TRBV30 CAWSVGFSNQPQHF TGTGCCTGGAGTGTGGGTTTTAGCAATCAGCCCCAGCATTTT
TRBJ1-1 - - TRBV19 CASSSRMGRIEAFF TGTGCCAGTAGTTCGAGAATGGGACGGATTGAAGCTTTCTTT
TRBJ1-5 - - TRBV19 CASSLTTGNQPQHF TGTGCCAGTAGTTTAACAACAGGCAATCAGCCCCAGCATTTT
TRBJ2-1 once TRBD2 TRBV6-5 CASRSRGGGNEQFF TGTGCCAGCAGATCCCGGGGGGGCGGGAATGAGCAGTTCTTC
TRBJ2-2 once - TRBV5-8 CAGVRSLNTGELFF TGTGCCGGGGTACGGAGCTTAAACACCGGGGAGCTGTTTTTT
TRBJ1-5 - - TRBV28 CASSPGTSSNQPQHF TGTGCCAGCAGTCCAGGGACGTCGAGCAATCAGCCCCAGCATTTT
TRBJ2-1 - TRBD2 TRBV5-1 CASSSREGYNEQFF TGCGCCAGCAGCAGCCGGGAGGGATACAATGAGCAGTTCTTC
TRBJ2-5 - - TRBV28 CASTTAWEKGTETQYF TGTGCCAGCACTACAGCTTGGGAGAAGGGGACAGAGACCCAGTACTTC
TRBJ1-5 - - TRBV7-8 CASSLQVGDANQPQHF TGTGCCAGCAGCTTACAAGTAGGGGATGCCAATCAGCCCCAGCATTTT
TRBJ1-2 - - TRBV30 CAWSKGRGANYGYTF TGTGCCTGGAGTAAGGGACGGGGAGCTAACTATGGCTACACCTTC
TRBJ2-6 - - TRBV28 CASSFVISEGGQANSGANVLTF TGTGCCAGCAGTTTTGTTATTTCGGAGGGAGGACAGGCCAACTCTGGGGCCAACGTCCTGACTTTC
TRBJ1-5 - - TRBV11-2 CASSLFTHQPQHF TGTGCCAGCAGCTTATTCACCCATCAGCCCCAGCATTTT
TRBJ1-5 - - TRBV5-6 CASSPSPQGQPQHF TGTGCCAGCAGCCCTTCCCCCCAGGGCCAGCCCCAGCATTTT
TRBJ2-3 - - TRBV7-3 CASSEVGEPDTQYF TGTGCCAGCAGCGAGGTGGGGGAGCCAGATACGCAGTATTTT
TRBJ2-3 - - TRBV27 CASSFAGPDTDTQYF TGTGCCAGCAGTTTCGCAGGGCCAGACACAGATACGCAGTATTTT
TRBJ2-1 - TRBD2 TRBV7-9 CASSLLAGTYNEQFF TGTGCCAGCAGCCTCTTAGCGGGGACATACAATGAGCAGTTCTTC
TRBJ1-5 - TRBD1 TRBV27 CASSLWGQGNQPQHF TGTGCCAGCAGTTTGTGGGGACAGGGCAATCAGCCCCAGCATTTT
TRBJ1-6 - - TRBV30 CAWSPGIMNSPLHF TGTGCCTGGAGCCCGGGGATCATGAATTCACCCCTCCACTTT
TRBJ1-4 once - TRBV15 CATSRLAATNEKLFF TGTGCCACCAGCCGTCTTGCTGCAACTAATGAAAAACTGTTTTTT
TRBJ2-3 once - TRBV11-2 CASNGAGTDTQYF TGTGCCAGCAACGGGGCGGGCACAGATACGCAGTATTTT
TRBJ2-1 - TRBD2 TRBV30 CAWSERLAGIEQFF TGTGCCTGGAGTGAACGGCTAGCGGGCATAGAGCAGTTCTTC
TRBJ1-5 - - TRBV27 CASSPAWGELNLPQHF TGTGCCAGCAGTCCAGCATGGGGAGAGCTGAACCTGCCCCAGCATTTT
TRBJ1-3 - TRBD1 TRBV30 CAWAPFWTGSSGNTIYF TGTGCCTGGGCTCCCTTCTGGACAGGATCGTCTGGAAACACCATATATTTT
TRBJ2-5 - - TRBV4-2 CASSLITRETQYF TGTGCCAGCAGCCTCATCACCAGGGAGACCCAGTACTTC
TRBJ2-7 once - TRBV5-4 CASSWGGVYYEQYF TGTGCCAGCAGCTGGGGCGGGGTATACTACGAGCAGTACTTC
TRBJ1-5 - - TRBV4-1 CASSQQSNQPQHF TGCGCCAGCAGCCAGCAAAGCAATCAGCCCCAGCATTTT
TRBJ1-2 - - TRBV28 CASSLIANYGYTF TGTGCCAGCAGTTTAATAGCAAACTATGGCTACACCTTC
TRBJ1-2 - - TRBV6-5 CASSYVNSEYGYTF TGTGCCAGCAGTTACGTGAACAGTGAATATGGCTACACCTTC
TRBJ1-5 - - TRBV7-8 CASSLAGRHQPQHF TGTGCCAGCAGCTTAGCTGGGAGGCATCAGCCCCAGCATTTT
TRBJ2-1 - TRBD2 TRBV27 CASSLSGRADEQFF TGTGCCAGCAGTTTGAGCGGGAGGGCCGATGAGCAGTTCTTC
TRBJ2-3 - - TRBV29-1 CSVGTSPEDPTDTQYF TGCAGCGTTGGAACCTCTCCCGAAGATCCCACAGATACGCAGTATTTT
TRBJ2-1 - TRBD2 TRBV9 CASSVGSGRSGNEQFF TGTGCCAGCAGCGTAGGTAGCGGGCGCTCGGGGAATGAGCAGTTCTTC
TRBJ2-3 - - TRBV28 CASSFEGWTDTQYF TGTGCCAGCAGTTTTGAGGGATGGACAGATACGCAGTATTTT
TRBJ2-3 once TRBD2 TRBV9 CASSVAGDYTDTQYF TGTGCCAGCAGCGTAGCCGGGGACTATACAGATACGCAGTATTTT
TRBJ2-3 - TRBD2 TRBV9 CASSVLAEGTDTQYF TGTGCCAGCAGCGTGCTAGCGGAGGGCACAGATACGCAGTATTTT
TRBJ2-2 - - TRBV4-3 CASSQDRTPGELFF TGCGCCAGCAGCCAAGATCGTACCCCCGGGGAGCTGTTTTTT
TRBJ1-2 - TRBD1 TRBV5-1 CASWTGGNYGYTF TGCGCCAGTTGGACAGGGGGCAACTATGGCTACACCTTC
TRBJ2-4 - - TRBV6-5 CASSYSAMKNIQYF TGTGCCAGCAGTTACTCCGCCATGAAAAACATTCAGTACTTC
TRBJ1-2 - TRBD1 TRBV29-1 CSVVFGAGQGAKRGYTF TGCAGCGTTGTATTTGGGGCCGGACAGGGGGCGAAGAGGGGCTACACCTTC